This TCR beta chain is from a study of OX40 agonist ivuxolimab in advanced cancers. About the study: Ivuxolimab is a fully human IgG2 antibody that activates OX40 (CD134). Three patients had partial responses: one hepatocellular carcinoma, two cutaneous melanoma.

Patients were ruled out by autoimmune disease history or systemic immunosuppression. TCRdb's copy holds only in-frame clones and misses some; the assay was immunoSEQ multiplex PCR. This table holds approximately 61,000 clones, 75% to 90% found once. The CDR3 spans 15 residues. V lost 4 bases to trimming and J lost 3 bases, with 13 bases between them. CDR1 is LNHDA and CDR2 is SQIVND in the germline V gene (reference sequence). The receptor's source is an adult with an advanced solid tumor such as melanoma, head and neck, liver or kidney cancer. This sequence joins TRBV19 and TRBJ2-1; D may be TRBD1 (6 bases). The specimen comprised CD4+ or CD8+ T cells sorted from blood, sampled in a trial of the OX40 agonist ivuxolimab. DNA for the CDR3: TGTGCCAGTAGTACCTGGACAGAACTCTACAATGAGCAGTTCTTC. Translating gives CASSTWTELYNEQFF.